Each of the 26 T cell receptor beta chains below was sequenced from the same sample in a study of T cells expressing NK-cell markers. TCRdb reworked the 5' RACE reads into one entry per CDR3 protein, no DNA. The sample data list roughly 390,000 distinct CDR3 sequences. The specimen sequenced was blood T cells: a sorted CD56 or NKG2C T cell subset, CD4+ or CD8+ T cells, or bulk PBMC T cells (not recorded which). The origin of the receptors is a woman aged 45-65 years in good health.

The rearrangement joins TRBV7-9 to TRBJ2-7; there is no DNA to check the TCRdb D call of TRBD1. Germline V lookup: CDR1 SEHNR, CDR2 FQNEAQ (reference sequence). This CDR3 region has 16 residues. This CDR3 reads CASSSPISGQGTKQYF.

The chain carries TRBV7-8 and TRBJ1-2; TCRdb's assignment of TRBD1 cannot be checked, as there is no DNA. This CDR3 has 19 amino acids. CDR1 is SGHVS, CDR2 FQNEAQ, per germline. CDR3 loop: CASSANIGTGVFANYGYTF.

The V gene is TRBV15, the J gene TRBJ2-5. CDR3 length: 12 residues. From germline, CDR1 is LNHNV and CDR2 YYDKDF (reference sequence). The CDR3 is CATSPGEETQYF.

The chain recombines TRBV27 with TRBJ1-1; TCRdb outputs TRBD1, but without DNA this stays unchecked. Germline values: CDR1 MNHEY, CDR2 SMNVEV (reference sequence). The CDR3 is 14 amino acids. The CDR3 reads CASSLRASNTEAFF.

The V and J genes are TRBV5-1 and TRBJ2-1; TCRdb gives TRBD1 as the D gene, but with no DNA this cannot be confirmed. The CDR3 spans 16 residues. Germline V CDR1 and CDR2: SGHRS, YFSETQ. The CDR3 sequence: CASSLAGTPSYNEQFF. The full variable domain, its missing parts supplied by reference TRBV5-1 and TRBJ2-1, is KAGVTQTPRYLIKTRGQQVTLSCSPISGHRSVSWYQQTPGQGLQFLFEYFSETQRNKGNFPGRFSGRQFSNSRSEMNVSTLELGDSALYLCASSLAGTPSYNEQFFGPGTRLTVL.

CDR3 residues: CASSLSGGHGYTF. J is TRBJ1-2 and V is TRBV5-1; the D call from TCRdb, TRBD1, cannot be confirmed without DNA. The CDR3 runs to 13 residues. Germline CDR1 and CDR2: SGHRS and YFSETQ.

The chain joins TRBV29-1 to TRBJ1-2; the TRBD1 assignment by TCRdb is unverifiable without DNA. This CDR3 is 13 amino acids long. Germline V gives CDR1 SQVTM, CDR2 ANQGSEA. The CDR3: CSAETGAGYGYTF.

This sequence joins TRBV6-2 or TRBV6-3 and TRBJ1-2; the D gene TCRdb calls, TRBD1, cannot be checked with no DNA. The CDR3 has 14 amino acids. Germline assignment: CDR1 MNHEY and CDR2 SVGEGT. The CDR3: CASRLDSATHGYTF.

The chain uses TRBV24-1 and TRBJ2-1; TCRdb indicates TRBD1, and absent DNA this call remains unverified. The CDR3 sequence is 12 residues long. Germline V gene lookup returns CDR1 KGHDR and CDR2 SFDVKD. The CDR3 sequence: CATSDPGQVAFF.

The rearrangement links TRBV19 to TRBJ2-2; as DNA is missing, the TRBD1 call by TCRdb cannot be tested. The CDR3 consists of 14 residues. The germline gives CDR1 LNHDA, CDR2 SQIVND (reference sequence). The CDR3 loop reads CASNRAMGTGELFF.

This chain uses TRBV19 with TRBJ1-1; the TCRdb D gene call, TRBD1, has no DNA to confirm it. Germline values: CDR1 LNHDA, CDR2 SQIVND (reference sequence). The CDR3 has 14 residues. This chain's CDR3 is CASSTQTGRTEAFF.

V gene TRBV20-1 combines with J gene TRBJ1-1; the TCRdb D gene call, TRBD1, has no DNA to confirm it. The CDR3 totals 13 residues. Germline V CDR1 and CDR2: DFQATT, SNEGSKA (reference sequence). CDR3 protein: CSAPTPGNTEAFF.

This rearrangement joins TRBV29-1 to TRBJ1-2; TCRdb picks TRBD1, but there is no DNA to check that call. The CDR3 contains 13 residues. The germline V gene encodes CDR1 SQVTM and CDR2 ANQGSEA. CDR3 loop: CSALWAPLIGYTF.

The chain combines TRBV30 with TRBJ2-2. The CDR3 length is 13 residues. Germline V CDR1 and CDR2: GTSNPN, SVGIG (reference sequence). The CDR3 spells CAWSVQNTGELFF.

The CDR3 loop is CASSLVGQLTDTQYF. This chain connects TRBV5-1 to TRBJ2-3; TCRdb's D call, TRBD1, is unchecked because there is no DNA. The germline V gene encodes CDR1 SGHRS and CDR2 YFSETQ. There are 15 residues in the CDR3.

The genes are TRBV7-8 and TRBJ2-5; the D call of TRBD2 rests on TCRdb alone, since no DNA is present to check it. This CDR3 is built from 13 residues. Germline V gene lookup returns CDR1 SGHVS and CDR2 FQNEAQ. CDR3 in amino acids: CASSLLAEETQYF. The full variable domain, completed using reference TRBV7-8 and TRBJ2-5, is GAGVSQSPRYKVAKRGQDVALRCDPISGHVSLFWYQQALGQGPEFLTYFQNEAQLDKSGLPSDRFFAERPEGSVSTLKIQRTQQEDSAVYLCASSLLAEETQYFGPGTRLLVL.

The chain employs TRBV11-2 and TRBJ2-1; the TRBD1 assignment by TCRdb is unverifiable without DNA. CDR1 is SGHAT, CDR2 FQNNGV, per germline. The CDR3 loop spans 15 amino acids. Here the CDR3 reads CASSLEGRGYNEQFF.

V and J are TRBV6-5 and TRBJ2-2; absent DNA, TCRdb's TRBD2 call cannot be checked. There are 15 residues in the CDR3. Germline V gene data show CDR1 as MNHEY and CDR2 as SVGAGI. The CDR3: CASSYSMAGGWELFF.

The V and J genes are TRBV6-5 and TRBJ2-1; absent DNA, TCRdb's TRBD2 call cannot be checked. CDR3 size: 14 residues. Germline V gene data show CDR1 as MNHEY and CDR2 as SVGAGI. CDR3: CASSYEGSYNEQFF.

V is TRBV12-3 or TRBV12-4 and J is TRBJ2-3. The CDR3 is made up of 14 amino acids. The CDR3 sequence is CASRTTFRDDTQYF.

The rearrangement joins TRBV5-1 to TRBJ2-4; the D call from TCRdb, TRBD1, cannot be confirmed without DNA. The CDR3 has 18 residues. From germline, CDR1 is SGHRS and CDR2 YFSETQ. CDR3 loop: CASSLGTGETLAKNIQYF.

The chain recombines TRBV12-3 or TRBV12-4 with TRBJ2-1; the TCRdb call, TRBD1, lacks DNA for checking. This CDR3 comprises 15 residues. The CDR3 here is CASSPRAGTYNEQFF.

The rearrangement uses TRBV5-1 and TRBJ2-5; TCRdb gives TRBD2 as the D gene, but with no DNA this cannot be confirmed. The CDR3 sequence is 15 residues long. The germline gives CDR1 SGHRS, CDR2 YFSETQ. The CDR3 protein is CASSFVSAGGETQYF.

The CDR3 here is CASSQKRLDGYTF. The chain recombines TRBV12-3 or TRBV12-4 with TRBJ1-2. This CDR3 is built from 13 residues.

The chain uses TRBV7-9 and TRBJ2-1; lacking DNA, the TRBD1 call made by TCRdb goes unchecked. Germline-derived CDR1 and CDR2 are SEHNR and FQNEAQ (reference sequence). This CDR3 region has 15 residues. CDR3 amino acids: CASPRPAPLGNEQFF.

The chain recombines TRBV29-1 with TRBJ2-3; TCRdb outputs TRBD2, but without DNA this stays unchecked. This CDR3 is 13 amino acids long. Germline assignment: CDR1 SQVTM and CDR2 ANQGSEA. CDR3 protein: CSVEDRAADTQYF.